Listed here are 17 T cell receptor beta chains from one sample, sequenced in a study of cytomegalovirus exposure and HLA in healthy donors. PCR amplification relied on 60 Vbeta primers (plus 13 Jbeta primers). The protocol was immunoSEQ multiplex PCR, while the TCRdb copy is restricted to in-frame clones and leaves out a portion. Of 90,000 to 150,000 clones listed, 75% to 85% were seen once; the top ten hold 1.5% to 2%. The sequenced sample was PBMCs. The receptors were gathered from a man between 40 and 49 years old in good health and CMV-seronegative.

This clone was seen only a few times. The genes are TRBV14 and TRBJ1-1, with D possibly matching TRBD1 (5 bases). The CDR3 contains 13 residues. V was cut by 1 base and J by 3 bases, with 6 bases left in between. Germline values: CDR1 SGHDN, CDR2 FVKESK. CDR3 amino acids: CASSQGRDTEAFF. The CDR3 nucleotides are TGTGCCAGCAGCCAAGGCAGGGACACTGAAGCTTTCTTT.

CDR3 loop: CASRQQANSNQPQHF. The CDR3 DNA reads as TGTGCCAGTAGGCAACAGGCGAATAGCAATCAGCCCCAGCATTTT. The chain combines TRBV19 with TRBJ1-5; TRBD1 might be the D (5 bases). Germline V CDR1 and CDR2: LNHDA, SQIVND (reference sequence). The CDR3 has 15 residues. V lost 6 bases and J 0 bases, leaving 12 bases between the germline ends.

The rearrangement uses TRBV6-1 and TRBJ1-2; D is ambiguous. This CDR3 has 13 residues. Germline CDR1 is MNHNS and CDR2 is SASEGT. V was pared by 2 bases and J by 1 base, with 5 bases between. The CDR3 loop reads CASSEQFNYGYTF. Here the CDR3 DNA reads TGTGCCAGCAGTGAACAGTTTAACTATGGCTACACCTTC.

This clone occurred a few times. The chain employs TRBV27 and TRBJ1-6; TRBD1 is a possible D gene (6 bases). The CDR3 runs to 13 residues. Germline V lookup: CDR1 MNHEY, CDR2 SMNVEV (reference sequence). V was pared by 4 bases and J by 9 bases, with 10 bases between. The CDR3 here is CASSWGGLSPLHF. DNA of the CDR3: TGTGCCAGCAGTTGGGGGGGGCTTTCACCCCTCCACTTT.

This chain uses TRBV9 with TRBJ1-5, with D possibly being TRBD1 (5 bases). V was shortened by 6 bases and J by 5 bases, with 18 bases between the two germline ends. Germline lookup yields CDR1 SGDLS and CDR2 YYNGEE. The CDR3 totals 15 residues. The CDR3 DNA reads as TGTGCCAGCAACCCCGGTCCAGGGTGGGATCAGCCCCAGCATTTT. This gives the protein CASNPGPGWDQPQHF.

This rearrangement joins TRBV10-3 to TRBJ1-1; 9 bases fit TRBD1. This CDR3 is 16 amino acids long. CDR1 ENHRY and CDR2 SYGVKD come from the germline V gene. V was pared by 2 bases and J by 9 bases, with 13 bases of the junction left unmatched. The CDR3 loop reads CAISEPEQGARSKAFF. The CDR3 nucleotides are TGTGCCATCAGTGAGCCCGAACAGGGGGCGCGGAGTAAAGCTTTCTTT.

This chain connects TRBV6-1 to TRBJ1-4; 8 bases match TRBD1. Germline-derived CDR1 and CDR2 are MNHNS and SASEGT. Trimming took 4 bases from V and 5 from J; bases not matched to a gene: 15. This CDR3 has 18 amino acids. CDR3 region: CASSVSGQGRPRNEKLFF. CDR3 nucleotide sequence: TGTGCCAGCAGTGTTTCCGGACAGGGACGCCCTAGAAATGAAAAACTGTTTTTT.

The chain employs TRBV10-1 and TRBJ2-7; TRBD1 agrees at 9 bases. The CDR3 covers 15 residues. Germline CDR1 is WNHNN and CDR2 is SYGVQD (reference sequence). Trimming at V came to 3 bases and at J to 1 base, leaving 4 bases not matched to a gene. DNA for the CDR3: TGCGCCAGCAGTGATCTGGGGACAGGGTCCTACGAGCAGTACTTC. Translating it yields CASSDLGTGSYEQYF.

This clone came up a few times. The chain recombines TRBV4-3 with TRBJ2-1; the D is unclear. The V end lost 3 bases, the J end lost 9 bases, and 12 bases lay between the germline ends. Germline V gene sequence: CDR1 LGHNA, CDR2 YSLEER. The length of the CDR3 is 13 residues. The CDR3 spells CASSHLGYSEQFF. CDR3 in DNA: TGCGCCAGCAGCCACTTGGGCTATTCTGAGCAGTTCTTC.

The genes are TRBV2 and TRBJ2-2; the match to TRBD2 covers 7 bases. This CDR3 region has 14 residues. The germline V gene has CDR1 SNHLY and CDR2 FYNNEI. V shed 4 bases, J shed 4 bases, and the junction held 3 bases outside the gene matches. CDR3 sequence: CASSGGGSTGELFF. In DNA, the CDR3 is TGTGCCAGCAGTGGGGGGGGTTCCACCGGGGAGCTGTTTTTT.

CDR3 amino acids: CASSEVTDTGELFF. CDR3 in DNA: TGTGCCAGCAGTGAAGTGACAGACACCGGGGAGCTGTTTTTT. The chain combines TRBV6-1 with TRBJ2-2, with D perhaps matching TRBD1 (5 bases). Germline CDR1 MNHNS, CDR2 SASEGT. Trimming removed 1 base from V and 3 bases from J, with 6 bases in between. There are 14 residues in the CDR3.

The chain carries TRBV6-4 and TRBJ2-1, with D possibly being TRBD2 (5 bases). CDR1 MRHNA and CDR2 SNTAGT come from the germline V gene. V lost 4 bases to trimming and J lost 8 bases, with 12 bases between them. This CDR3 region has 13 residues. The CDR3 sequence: CASSATRAHEQFF. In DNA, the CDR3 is TGTGCCAGCAGTGCAACTAGGGCCCATGAGCAGTTCTTC.

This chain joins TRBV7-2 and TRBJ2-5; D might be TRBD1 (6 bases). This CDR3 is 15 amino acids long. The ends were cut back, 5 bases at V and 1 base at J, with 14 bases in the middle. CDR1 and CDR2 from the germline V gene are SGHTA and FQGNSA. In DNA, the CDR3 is TGTGCCAGCAGCGGACAGACCGCTTTCCAAGAGACCCAGTACTTC. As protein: CASSGQTAFQETQYF.

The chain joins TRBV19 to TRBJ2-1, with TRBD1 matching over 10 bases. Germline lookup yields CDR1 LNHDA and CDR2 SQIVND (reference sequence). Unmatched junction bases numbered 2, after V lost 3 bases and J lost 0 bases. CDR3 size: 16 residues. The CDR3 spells CASSMDRGSSYNEQFF. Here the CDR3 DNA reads TGTGCCAGTAGTATGGACAGGGGGAGCTCCTACAATGAGCAGTTCTTC. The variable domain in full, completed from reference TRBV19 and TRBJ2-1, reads DGGITQSPKYLFRKEGQNVTLSCEQNLNHDAMYWYRQDPGQGLRLIYYSQIVNDFQKGDIAEGYSVSREKKESFPLTVTSAQKNPTAFYLCASSMDRGSSYNEQFFGPGTRLTVL.

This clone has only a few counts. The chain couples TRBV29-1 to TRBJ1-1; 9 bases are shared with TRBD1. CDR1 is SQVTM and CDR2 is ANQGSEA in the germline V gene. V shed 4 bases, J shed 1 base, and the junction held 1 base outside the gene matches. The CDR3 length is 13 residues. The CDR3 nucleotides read TGCAGCGTTGCGACAGGGGGGAACACTGAAGCTTTCTTT. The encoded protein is CSVATGGNTEAFF.

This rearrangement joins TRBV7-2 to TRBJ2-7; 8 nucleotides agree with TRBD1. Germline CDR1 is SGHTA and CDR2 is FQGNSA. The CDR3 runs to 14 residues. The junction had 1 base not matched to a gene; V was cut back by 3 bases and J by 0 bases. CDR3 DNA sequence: TGTGCCAGCAGCTTTGGACAGGGCTCCTACGAGCAGTACTTC. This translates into CASSFGQGSYEQYF.

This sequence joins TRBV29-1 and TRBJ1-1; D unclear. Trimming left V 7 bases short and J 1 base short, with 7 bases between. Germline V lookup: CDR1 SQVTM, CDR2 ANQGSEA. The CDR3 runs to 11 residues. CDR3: CSGQWNTEAFF. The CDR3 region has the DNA TGCAGCGGTCAATGGAACACTGAAGCTTTCTTT. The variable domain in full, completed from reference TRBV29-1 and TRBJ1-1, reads SAVISQKPSRDICQRGTSLTIQCQVDSQVTMMFWYRQQPGQSLTLIATANQGSEATYESGFVIDKFPISRPNLTFSTLTVSNMSPEDSSIYLCSGQWNTEAFFGQGTRLTVV.